One and the same sample provided the 13 T cell receptor beta chains below, sequenced in a study of blood T cell repertoires in COVID-19. TCRdb keeps only in-frame clones here, not all; method: immunoSEQ multiplex PCR. The sample consists of under 140,000 clones, about 80% of them appearing once. The specimen sequenced was peripheral blood. The source is an elderly woman with active or convalescent COVID-19.

Here the CDR3 reads CASSLEWSGTEYNEQFF. In DNA, the CDR3 is TGTGCCAGCAGTTTAGAGTGGAGCGGGACGGAGTACAATGAGCAGTTCTTC. The J gene is TRBJ2-1, the V gene TRBV27; 7 bases fit TRBD2. V shed 2 bases and J 4 bases; nucleotides not matched to a gene: 11. This CDR3 has 17 residues. Germline values: CDR1 MNHEY, CDR2 SMNVEV (reference sequence).

The V and J genes are TRBV7-2 and TRBJ2-5, with TRBD2 as a possible D gene (5 bases). CDR3 size: 13 residues. Per germline, CDR1 SGHTA and CDR2 FQGNSA. Trimming removed 2 bases from V and 6 bases from J, with 10 bases in between. The CDR3, as DNA: TGTGCCAGCAGCTTACCAGCTAGCCAGACCCAGTACTTC. Protein: CASSLPASQTQYF.

The V gene is TRBV29-1, the J gene TRBJ2-1; TRBD2 aligns across 11 bases. Trimming at V came to 3 bases and at J to 0 bases, leaving 7 bases not matched to a gene. The V gene's germline CDR1 is SQVTM and CDR2 ANQGSEA. The CDR3 sequence is 17 residues long. CDR3 DNA sequence: TGCAGCGTTGATGGGCTAGCGGGAGGAATCTCCTACAATGAGCAGTTCTTC. It specifies CSVDGLAGGISYNEQFF.

The chain has TRBV27 and TRBJ2-2; 10 bases match TRBD2. The CDR3 loop spans 17 amino acids. Per the germline V gene, CDR1 is MNHEY and CDR2 is SMNVEV (reference sequence). V dropped 2 bases and J dropped 6; count of bases not matched to a gene: 9. CDR3: CASSLHSSGSRSGELFF. CDR3 DNA sequence: TGTGCCAGCAGTTTACACTCTAGCGGGAGTCGGTCCGGGGAGCTGTTTTTT.

The rearrangement uses TRBV18 and TRBJ2-7, with 11 bases lining up with TRBD2. The CDR3 is made up of 16 amino acids. CDR1 KGHSH and CDR2 LQKENI come from the germline V gene. The V segment lost 4 bases and the J segment 1 base; nucleotides outside the gene matches: 6. CDR3 loop: CASSQRLAGLSYEQYF. For the CDR3, the DNA is TGTGCCAGCTCACAAAGACTAGCGGGACTTTCCTACGAGCAGTACTTC.

The chain uses TRBV5-1 and TRBJ1-1; perhaps TRBD1 as D (6 bases). This CDR3 contains 15 residues. Germline V CDR1 and CDR2: SGHRS, YFSETQ. The ends were cut back, 0 bases at V and 2 bases at J, with 11 bases in the middle. The CDR3 here is CASSLAVGANTEAFF. CDR3 DNA: TGCGCCAGCAGCTTGGCCGTGGGGGCTAACACTGAAGCTTTCTTT.

This chain connects TRBV3-1 (or the pseudogene TRBV3-2) to TRBJ1-2; no clear D gene. Germline V gives CDR1 LGHDT, CDR2 YNNKEL (reference sequence). This CDR3 contains 12 residues. V was cut by 5 bases and J by 6 bases, with 10 bases left in between. CDR3 nucleotide sequence: TGTGCCAGCAGCATCCACAGTGATGGCTACACCTTC. This gives the protein CASSIHSDGYTF.

The chain carries TRBV28 and TRBJ1-6, with D unresolved. V lost 6 bases and J 8 bases, leaving 17 bases between the germline ends. The CDR3 covers 15 residues. Looked up from germline, CDR1 is MDHEN and CDR2 is SYDVKM. CDR3 protein: CASSLVYGGDSPLHF. The CDR3 DNA is TGTGCCAGCAGCCTTGTGTATGGAGGCGATTCACCCCTCCACTTT.

The genes are TRBV28 and TRBJ1-1; D unresolved. V gave up 3 bases and J gave up 1 base, with 15 bases separating them. The V gene's germline CDR1 is MDHEN and CDR2 SYDVKM. This CDR3 comprises 16 residues. The CDR3, as DNA: TGTGCCAGCAGTTTGTGGCCACTCCGGGGGAACACTGAAGCTTTCTTT. This encodes CASSLWPLRGNTEAFF.

This chain connects TRBV27 to TRBJ2-3; D uncertain. The germline V gene has CDR1 MNHEY and CDR2 SMNVEV (reference sequence). The V end lost 2 bases, the J end lost 5 bases, and 5 bases lay between the germline ends. The CDR3 covers 12 residues. As DNA, the CDR3 is TGTGCCAGCAGTTTACTTTTAGATACGCAGTATTTT. This encodes CASSLLLDTQYF.

This chain joins TRBV5-1 and TRBJ2-7; the match to TRBD2 covers 8 bases. Germline CDR1 and CDR2: SGHRS and YFSETQ. V shed 4 bases and J 7 bases; nucleotides not matched to a gene: 19. The CDR3 is 17 residues long. The CDR3 nucleotides are TGCGCCAGCAGCCGGCTACCCACTAGCGGCTCACCGGGAGAGCAGTACTTC. This sequence encodes CASSRLPTSGSPGEQYF.

The chain carries TRBV7-3 and TRBJ1-1; D might be TRBD1 (5 bases). With 6 bases removed from V and 4 bases from J, the gap between germline ends came to 15 bases. This CDR3 contains 14 residues. The germline gives CDR1 SGHTA, CDR2 FQGTGA. The CDR3 protein is CASSPGQVLTEAFF. The CDR3 DNA sequence: TGTGCCAGCAGTCCAGGGCAGGTTCTCACTGAAGCTTTCTTT.

This chain uses TRBV9 with TRBJ2-2, with TRBD2 matching over 8 bases. Germline-derived CDR1 and CDR2 are SGDLS and YYNGEE. The V gene end was trimmed by 0 bases and the J gene end by 0 bases; junction bases not matched to a gene: 7. The CDR3 spans 18 residues. CDR3 loop: CASSVVAGRPSNTGELFF. CDR3 DNA: TGTGCCAGCAGCGTAGTAGCGGGGCGGCCCTCGAACACCGGGGAGCTGTTTTTT. The variable domain in full, completed from reference TRBV9 and TRBJ2-2, reads DSGVTQTPKHLITATGQRVTLRCSPRSGDLSVYWYQQSLDQGLQFLIQYYNGEERAKGNILERFSAQQFPDLHSELNLSSLELGDSALYFCASSVVAGRPSNTGELFFGEGSRLTVL.